This TCR beta chain was obtained from a study of blood T cells in healthy people across ages. General observations from the study: A greater number of naive CD4+ cells and higher diversity distinguished long-lived donors from aged donors. Expanded clonotype shifts may have been confounded, as the donors had an unknown CMV status.

The CDR3 runs to 17 residues. Notes on this clonotype: The antigen remains undetermined. One end of the junction fails to match germline, which may point to a read error.

Alongside a J-beta primer mix, a sample-barcoded 5' primer served in a second PCR lasting about 7 to 11 cycles. TCRdb reanalysed the 5' RACE reads using MiXCR and keeps one entry per CDR3 protein. The sample has about 1,800,000 distinct CDR3 sequences, approximately 28% seen once. The chain employs TRBV12-3 or TRBV12-4 and TRBJ1-1, with 9 bases identical to TRBD1. Sequenced sample: blood. The receptor comes from a woman aged 30 to 39 in good health. In DNA, the CDR3 is TGTGCCAGCGGTTTAGCCCGGGACAGGGTTGGAAGCACTGAAGCTTTCTTT. Its translation is CASGLARDRVGSTEAFF.